This T cell receptor beta chain was documented in a study of OX40 agonist ivuxolimab in advanced cancers. Looking at the study overall: It was permissible to have had prior anti-PD-1, anti-PD-L1 or anti-CTLA-4 therapy, and over 35% had some.

As regards this clone: As yet, its antigen is unknown.

Study observations and caveats: Near-lowest levels of clonal expansion characterized partial responders at 0.1-3.0 mg/kg. More expanded clones were found, on average, in CD8+ than in CD4+ T cells.

Germline V gene sequence: CDR1 MNHEY, CDR2 SVGAGI. V was pared by 6 bases and J by 3 bases, with 8 bases between. This CDR3 has 13 amino acids. Only in-frame clones appear in the TCRdb table, and some are missing; sequencing was by immunoSEQ multiplex PCR. There are 15,000 to 20,000 clones in the sample; around 87% occur only once, and 25% to 35% lies in the top ten. The chain is built from TRBV6-5 and TRBJ1-4; D is perhaps TRBD1 (6 bases). This specimen was CD4+ or CD8+ T cells sorted from blood, taken in a trial of the OX40 agonist ivuxolimab. This clonotype was sampled from an adult with an advanced solid tumor such as melanoma, head and neck, liver or kidney cancer. The chain's CDR3 is CASSDRSNEKLFF. For the CDR3, the DNA is TGTGCCAGCAGCGACAGGTCTAATGAAAAACTGTTTTTT.